A single sample is the source of the 26 T cell receptor beta chains below, sequenced in a study of blood T cell repertoires in COVID-19. This table comes from immunoSEQ multiplex PCR, and its TCRdb copy is limited to in-frame clones, with some not included. The sample has about 200,000 clones; about 86% are singletons. The sample consisted of PBMCs or T cells enriched from blood (not recorded which). The receptors shown here come from a middle-aged woman in a cohort exposed to, infected with or recovered from COVID-19 (not recorded which).

The gene calls are TRBV4-3 and TRBJ1-2; perhaps TRBD1 as D (5 bases). The CDR3 loop spans 18 amino acids. V was cut by 0 bases and J by 6 bases, with 23 bases left in between. From germline, CDR1 is LGHNA and CDR2 YSLEER. CDR3 residues: CASSQDIPGGLNLNGYTF. CDR3 sequence (DNA): TGCGCCAGCAGCCAAGATATTCCGGGGGGGTTAAACTTGAATGGCTACACCTTC.

CDR3 nucleotides: TGTGCCAGCAGTTCGACAGGGGTTCAGCCCCAGCATTTT. Its translation is CASSSTGVQPQHF. V gene TRBV27 combines with J gene TRBJ1-5; 8 bases agree with TRBD1. CDR3 size: 13 residues. Germline V gene data show CDR1 as MNHEY and CDR2 as SMNVEV (reference sequence). V lost 4 bases to trimming and J lost 6 bases; unmatched junction nucleotides: 2.

CDR3 region: CASSVKWGQLNQPQHF. CDR3 in DNA: TGTGCCAGCAGTGTAAAGTGGGGACAGCTAAATCAGCCCCAGCATTTT. The gene calls are TRBV27 and TRBJ1-5, with 7 positions matching TRBD1. V gave up 5 bases and J gave up 4 bases; unmatched junction bases: 11. This CDR3 is 16 amino acids long. Germline CDR1 and CDR2: MNHEY and SMNVEV (reference sequence).

The chain's CDR3 is CASSQVWGDNQPQHF. The CDR3 DNA reads TGCGCCAGCAGCCAAGTGTGGGGGGATAATCAGCCCCAGCATTTT. V gene TRBV4-1 combines with J gene TRBJ1-5, with D possibly matching TRBD1 (5 bases). Trimming removed 1 base from V and 4 bases from J, with 11 bases in between. This CDR3 region has 15 residues. Germline CDR1 reads MGHRA; CDR2 reads YSYEKL.

V usage is TRBV27 and J usage is TRBJ1-2, with 9 bases aligning to TRBD1. J gave up 3 bases and V 6 bases, and 2 bases lay outside the gene matches. Per the germline V gene, CDR1 is MNHEY and CDR2 is SMNVEV (reference sequence). The CDR3 length is 13 residues. This CDR3 reads CASSRDRDYGYTF. The CDR3 nucleotides are TGTGCCAGCAGCCGGGACAGGGACTATGGCTACACCTTC.

The chain combines TRBV5-4 with TRBJ2-5; tentatively, D is TRBD1 (6 bases). This CDR3 comprises 13 residues. The germline gives CDR1 SGHNT, CDR2 YYREEE (reference sequence). The V end lost 4 bases, the J end lost 4 bases, and 11 bases lay between the germline ends. CDR3 coding DNA: TGTGCCAGCAGCCCGACAGGAGGAGAGACCCAGTACTTC. Protein product: CASSPTGGETQYF.

The genes are TRBV10-2 and TRBJ2-1, with D tentatively TRBD2 (6 bases). Germline CDR1 reads WSHSY; CDR2 reads SAAADI. CDR3 length: 15 amino acids. Trimming left V 6 bases short and J 4 bases short, with 16 bases between. This chain's CDR3 is CASSGDFITYNEQFF. The CDR3 DNA reads TGCGCCAGCAGCGGGGACTTCATTACTTACAATGAGCAGTTCTTC.

J is TRBJ2-1 and V is TRBV4-1; 9 nucleotides line up with TRBD2. In germline, CDR1 is MGHRA, CDR2 YSYEKL. CDR3 length: 15 amino acids. J lost 6 bases, V lost 1 base, and 4 bases had no gene match. The CDR3 sequence is CASSQGRGGLNEQFF. In DNA form, the CDR3 reads TGCGCCAGCAGCCAAGGGCGGGGGGGCCTCAATGAGCAGTTCTTC.

The rearrangement joins TRBV2 to TRBJ2-1, with a tentative D call TRBD1 (5 bases). Germline V gene sequence: CDR1 SNHLY, CDR2 FYNNEI. Trimming removed 6 bases at V and 1 base at J, with 7 bases between. The CDR3 sequence is 13 residues long. The CDR3 nucleotides read TGTGCCAGCAGCGACAGTTCCTACAATGAGCAGTTCTTC. This sequence encodes CASSDSSYNEQFF.

The V gene is TRBV2, the J gene TRBJ2-7; 9 bases align to TRBD2. The CDR3 extends over 15 amino acids. Looked up from germline, CDR1 is SNHLY and CDR2 is FYNNEI. With V trimmed by 11 bases and J by 2 bases, 13 bases remained unmatched. CDR3: CAGQDGGRATYEQYF. Here the CDR3 DNA reads TGTGCCGGTCAAGATGGCGGGAGGGCGACCTACGAGCAGTACTTC.

The chain recombines TRBV5-1 with TRBJ2-5; D is undetermined. The CDR3 runs 14 residues. Trimming left V 2 bases short and J 4 bases short, with 12 bases between. Per the germline V gene, CDR1 is SGHRS and CDR2 is YFSETQ. CDR3 bases: TGCGCCAGCAGCTTAAGAGATTCCTCAGAGACCCAGTACTTC. Encoded protein: CASSLRDSSETQYF.

The V and J genes are TRBV19 and TRBJ1-1; D may be TRBD1 (6 bases). V lost 9 bases and J 4 bases, leaving 15 bases between the germline ends. The CDR3 sequence is 13 residues long. The germline gives CDR1 LNHDA, CDR2 SQIVND (reference sequence). The chain's CDR3 is CASTSQGSTEAFF. CDR3 coding DNA: TGTGCCAGCACCTCTCAGGGGAGCACTGAAGCTTTCTTT. Together with reference TRBV19 and TRBJ1-1, the CDR3 gives the full variable domain: DGGITQSPKYLFRKEGQNVTLSCEQNLNHDAMYWYRQDPGQGLRLIYYSQIVNDFQKGDIAEGYSVSREKKESFPLTVTSAQKNPTAFYLCASTSQGSTEAFFGQGTRLTVV.

This clone was detected only once. The chain has TRBV28 and TRBJ2-1; TRBD2 might be the D (5 bases). The CDR3 extends over 15 amino acids. V was shortened by 5 bases and J by 9 bases, with 20 bases between the two germline ends. Per the germline V gene, CDR1 is MDHEN and CDR2 is SYDVKM. CDR3 sequence reads: CASSVRDFRQSEQFF. The CDR3 DNA reads as TGTGCCAGCAGTGTCCGGGATTTCCGGCAGAGTGAGCAGTTCTTC.

This chain joins TRBV2 and TRBJ2-7; D gene uncertain. The germline V gene encodes CDR1 SNHLY and CDR2 FYNNEI. Trimming took 3 bases from V and 2 from J, leaving 8 bases between them. This CDR3 is 13 amino acids long. In DNA, the CDR3 is TGTGCCAGCAGTGAGGCAGGTCCCTACGAGCAGTACTTC. As protein: CASSEAGPYEQYF.

V usage is TRBV3-1 (or the pseudogene TRBV3-2) and J usage is TRBJ1-1; no clear D gene. Deletions cut 3 bases from V and 4 bases from J, with 9 bases between. This CDR3 contains 13 residues. CDR1 and CDR2 (germline): LGHDT, YNNKEL (reference sequence). Here the CDR3 reads CASSQTRRTEAFF. The CDR3 nucleotides read TGTGCCAGCAGCCAGACAAGGCGCACTGAAGCTTTCTTT.

The chain uses TRBV25-1 and TRBJ2-7; 9 nucleotides line up with TRBD1. Germline-derived CDR1 and CDR2 are MGHDK and SYGVNS. The J segment lost 2 bases and the V segment lost 3 bases, leaving 2 bases of the junction unmatched. CDR3 length: 14 residues. CDR3 sequence: CASSEDRGTYEQYF. CDR3 coding DNA: TGTGCCAGCAGTGAGGACAGGGGTACCTACGAGCAGTACTTC.

The genes are TRBV11-2 and TRBJ2-7, with TRBD2 as a possible D gene (7 bases). This CDR3 is 15 amino acids long. Trimming stripped 2 bases from V and 2 bases from J, with 13 bases between. Germline CDR1 reads SGHAT; CDR2 reads FQNNGV. CDR3 bases: TGTGCCAGCAGCTTAACGGGGGGCCAAGCCTACGAGCAGTACTTC. It codes for CASSLTGGQAYEQYF.

V is TRBV4-2 and J is TRBJ1-3; D might be TRBD1 (6 bases). There are 16 residues in the CDR3. Germline CDR1 and CDR2: LGHNA and YNFKEQ. V lost 0 bases to trimming and J lost 0 bases, with 9 bases between them. The CDR3 loop reads CASSQDRGISGNTIYF. The CDR3 DNA follows: TGTGCCAGCAGCCAAGATAGGGGGATCTCTGGAAACACCATATATTTT.

This clone was recorded a few times. The J gene is TRBJ1-6, the V gene TRBV7-2; 8 nucleotides match TRBD1. CDR1 is SGHTA and CDR2 is FQGNSA in the germline V gene. There are 14 residues in the CDR3. V lost 5 bases, J lost 7 bases, and 4 bases stayed unmatched. CDR3 bases: TGTGCCAGCAGCAGACAGGGGTCAAATTCACCCCTCCACTTT. Its translation is CASSRQGSNSPLHF.

The V and J genes are TRBV3-1 (or the pseudogene TRBV3-2) and TRBJ2-3; 11 bases fit TRBD2. Germline values: CDR1 LGHDT, CDR2 YNNKEL (reference sequence). This CDR3 has 17 residues. J was trimmed by 6 bases and V by 3 bases; bases with no gene match: 11. DNA for the CDR3: TGTGCCAGCAGCCAGGGGACTAGCGGACGCTCCCCGGATACGCAGTATTTT. Its protein product is CASSQGTSGRSPDTQYF.

The count of this clone is one. The chain carries TRBV19 and TRBJ1-2, with TRBD1 matching 11 bases. V was clipped by 9 bases and J by 2 bases; unmatched bases: 2. CDR1 is LNHDA and CDR2 is SQIVND in the germline V gene (reference sequence). The length of the CDR3 is 13 residues. DNA for the CDR3: TGTGCCAGGGGGGACAGGGGGAACTATGGCTACACCTTC. Residues: CARGDRGNYGYTF.

This chain connects TRBV13 to TRBJ2-7; D perhaps matches TRBD1 (5 bases). Trimming shortened V by 5 bases and J by 5 bases, and 19 bases separated the two germline ends. CDR3 length: 15 amino acids. Germline values: CDR1 PRHDT, CDR2 FYEKMQ (reference sequence). In DNA, the CDR3 is TGTGCCAGCAGCCAAAAAGGTTGGGGCGCCGACGAGCAGTACTTC. Its protein product is CASSQKGWGADEQYF.

This chain uses TRBV21-1 with TRBJ2-6; TRBD1 is the table's D call, not checked against the DNA. TRBV21-1 is given as a pseudogene. This CDR3 spans 16 amino acids. The CDR3 spells CARTGTGGSGANVLTF. CDR3 nucleotides: TGTGCCAGAACCGGGACAGGGGGTTCGGGGGCCAACGTCCTGACTTTC.

The V call is TRBV9, the J call TRBJ1-6; D remains ambiguous. CDR3 length: 15 residues. The V gene's germline CDR1 is SGDLS and CDR2 YYNGEE. With 4 bases removed from V and 0 bases from J, the gap between germline ends came to 8 bases. CDR3 sequence reads: CASSRTSSYNSPLHF. The CDR3 DNA follows: TGTGCCAGCAGCCGCACCAGCTCCTATAATTCACCCCTCCACTTT.

Notes on this clone: Other DNA sequences in the sample encode the same CDR3. The chain uses TRBV9 and TRBJ2-7; 8 bases fit TRBD1. J gave up 0 bases and V 0 bases, and 2 bases lay outside the gene matches. Germline CDR1 is SGDLS and CDR2 is YYNGEE. The CDR3 runs to 15 residues. The DNA for the CDR3 is TGTGCCAGCAGCGTAGGGACAGGGAGCTCCTACGAGCAGTACTTC. Translating it yields CASSVGTGSSYEQYF.

This rearrangement joins TRBV4-1 to TRBJ2-3; unclear D gene. Per germline, CDR1 MGHRA and CDR2 YSYEKL. The germline V and J ends were trimmed by 0 bases and 5 bases, with 6 bases remaining between them. There are 13 residues in the CDR3. Here the CDR3 DNA reads TGCGCCAGCAGCCAAGAACTTATAGATACGCAGTATTTT. This translates into CASSQELIDTQYF.